At least ten counts were recorded for the clone carrying this T cell receptor (beta chain). The target antigen is unknown. The record originates from a study of T cells in Graves' hyperthyroidism and ophthalmopathy. Diagnoses rested on clinical symptoms, serum thyroxine and TRAb, thyroid ultrasound and orbital computed tomography. Amplification of TCR beta CDR3 regions used RNA as the template. The HTBI primer set drove a first-round RT-PCR of the TCR CDR3. TCRdb itself ran the multiplex PCR reads through MiXCR, one entry per CDR3 protein. The sample carries around 620,000 distinct CDR3 sequences, about 16% recorded once. Study-wide points: Onset of ophthalmopathy came a median roughly 6.5 months after the model predicted it. Most expanded thyroid clonotypes above 0.001 recurred in blood.

Sequencing was done on a sample of blood. The receptor was isolated from a woman under 40 with Graves' hyperthyroidism.

CDR3 sequence (DNA): TGCGCCAGCAGAAAGGGGGCAAGAACAGATACGCAGTATTTT. Its protein product is CASRKGARTDTQYF. The chain has TRBV5-1 and TRBJ2-3; the match to TRBD1 covers 7 bases. Germline V gene sequence: CDR1 SGHRS, CDR2 YFSETQ. The CDR3 runs 14 residues. J lost 3 bases, V lost 5 bases, and 6 bases had no gene match. The variable domain in full, with the rest retrieved from reference TRBV5-1 and TRBJ2-3, is KAGVTQTPRYLIKTRGQQVTLSCSPISGHRSVSWYQQTPGQGLQFLFEYFSETQRNKGNFPGRFSGRQFSNSRSEMNVSTLELGDSALYLCASRKGARTDTQYFGPGTRLTVL.